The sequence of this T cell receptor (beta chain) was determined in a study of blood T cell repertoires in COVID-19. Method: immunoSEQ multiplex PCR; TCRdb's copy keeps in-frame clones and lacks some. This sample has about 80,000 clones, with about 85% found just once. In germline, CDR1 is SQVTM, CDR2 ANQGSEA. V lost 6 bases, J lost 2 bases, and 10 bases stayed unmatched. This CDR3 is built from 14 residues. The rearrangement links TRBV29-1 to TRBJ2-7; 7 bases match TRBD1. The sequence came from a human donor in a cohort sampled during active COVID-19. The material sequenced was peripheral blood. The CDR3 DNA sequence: TGCAGCGTCGCTCAGGGGGTCCGGACCTACGAGCAGTACTTC. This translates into CSVAQGVRTYEQYF.